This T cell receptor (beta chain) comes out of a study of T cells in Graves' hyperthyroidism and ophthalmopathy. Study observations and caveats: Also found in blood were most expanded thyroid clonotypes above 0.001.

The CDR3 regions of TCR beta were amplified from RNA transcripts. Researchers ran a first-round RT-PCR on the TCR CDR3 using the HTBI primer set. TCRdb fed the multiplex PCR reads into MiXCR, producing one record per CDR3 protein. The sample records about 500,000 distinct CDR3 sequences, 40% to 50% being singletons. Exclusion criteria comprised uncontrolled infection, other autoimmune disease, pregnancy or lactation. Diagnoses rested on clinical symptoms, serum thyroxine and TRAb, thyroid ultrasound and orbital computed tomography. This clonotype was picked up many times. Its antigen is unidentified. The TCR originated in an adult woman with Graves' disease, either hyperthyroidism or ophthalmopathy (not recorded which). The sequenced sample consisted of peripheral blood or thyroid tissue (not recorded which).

In nucleotides, the CDR3 is TGCGCCAGCAGTTCCTTCGCGGCAGGGAAATCGGGTTACGAGCAGTACTTC. It specifies CASSSFAAGKSGYEQYF. The chain links TRBV5-1 to TRBJ2-7; tentative D call: TRBD1 (5 bases). The CDR3 has 17 residues. The V end was cut by 5 bases, the J end by 4 bases, with 25 bases between. Looked up from germline, CDR1 is SGHRS and CDR2 is YFSETQ.